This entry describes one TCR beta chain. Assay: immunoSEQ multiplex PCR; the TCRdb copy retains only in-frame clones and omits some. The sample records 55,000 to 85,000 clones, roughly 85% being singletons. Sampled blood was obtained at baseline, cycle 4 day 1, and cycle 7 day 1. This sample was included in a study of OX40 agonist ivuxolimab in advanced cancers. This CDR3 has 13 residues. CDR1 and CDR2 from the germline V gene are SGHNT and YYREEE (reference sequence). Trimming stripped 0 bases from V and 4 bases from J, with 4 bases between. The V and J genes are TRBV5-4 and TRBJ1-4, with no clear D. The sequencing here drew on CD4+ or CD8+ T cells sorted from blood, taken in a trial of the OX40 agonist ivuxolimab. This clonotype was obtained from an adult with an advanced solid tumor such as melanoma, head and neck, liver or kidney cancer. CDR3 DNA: TGTGCCAGCAGCTTGGGAGGTAATGAAAAACTGTTTTTT. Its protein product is CASSLGGNEKLFF.